Listed below are T cell receptor beta chains from one sample, sequenced in a study of Graves' ophthalmopathy and Graves' hyperthyroidism. TCRdb fed the multiplex PCR reads into MiXCR, producing one record per CDR3 protein. The sample lists approximately 50,000 distinct CDR3 sequences; about 50% were seen once. Sample: peripheral blood. The receptors here all came from an adult man with Graves' ophthalmopathy. The CDR3 runs from the conserved cysteine through the conserved F or W. Where a row states a size, it is once, few, many or the class of an expanded clone; other rows omit it.

abundance	v_gene	j_gene	CDR3aa
many	TRBV9	TRBJ2-1	CASSVEPSGGVGFF
-	TRBV7-9	TRBJ2-2	CASSLAAGELFF
-	TRBV12-5	TRBJ2-1	CASGLRQGRGEQFF
many	TRBV29-1	TRBJ2-1	CSAGGGGSSYNEQFF
-	TRBV19	TRBJ2-4	CASSTPPGQGLNIQYF
few	TRBV10-3	TRBJ1-2	CAINDPTGATYGYTF
once	TRBV10-3	TRBJ2-3	CAISRTSRKYTDTQYF
many	TRBV9	TRBJ2-3	CASSRAGGRATDTQYF
-	TRBV20-1	TRBJ1-1	CSARTRDRGPEACF
many	TRBV5-1	TRBJ1-3	CASSSEPGLISGNTIYF
many	TRBV12-3/TRBV12-4	TRBJ1-4	CASILGGSGEKLFF
-	TRBV5-6	TRBJ2-1	CASSVRGSSYNEQFF
few	TRBV29-1	TRBJ2-7	CSVTSGTSLSYEQYF
-	TRBV5-1	TRBJ2-1	CASGQTGRLGNEQFF
-	TRBV20-1	TRBJ1-1	CSAPAGIHNTEAFF
-	TRBV7-9	TRBJ2-7	CASSATGASSYEQYF
many	TRBV3-1	TRBJ2-5	CASSQDLGSRETQYF
-	TRBV7-8	TRBJ1-2	CASSLGEGPGGYTF
-	TRBV20-1	TRBJ2-7	CSARGHTSGNTGVHEQYF
many	TRBV3-1	TRBJ2-5	CASSQERRGDQETQYF
few	TRBV27	TRBJ2-7	CASRTSVRLEGTTYEQYF
many	TRBV6-2/TRBV6-3	TRBJ2-2	CASSYKITGELFF
medium-sized	TRBV20-1	TRBJ2-3	CSALLTDTQYF
-	TRBV19	TRBJ1-4	CASSIIGTGVTEKLFF
-	TRBV5-6	TRBJ1-5	CASSLSGGVQETQHF
many	TRBV5-1	TRBJ2-2	CASSLETLDNTGELFF
medium-sized	TRBV20-1	TRBJ2-7	CSADLSGKYF
-	TRBV28	TRBJ2-1	CATRTGGLLNNEQFF
many	TRBV5-8	TRBJ2-7	CASSNPGTGGDEQYF
many	TRBV11-2	TRBJ1-5	CASSQLPDRPNQPQHF
-	TRBV9	TRBJ2-5	CASSAPGAGKETQYF
medium-sized	TRBV20-1	TRBJ2-1	CSVTVRLDINEQFF
-	TRBV20-1	TRBJ1-1	CSARTGDTEAFF
-	TRBV20-1	TRBJ2-7	CSAEGRGAGGYEQYF
few	TRBV24-1	TRBJ1-1	CATQRWVNGEAFF
-	TRBV5-1	TRBJ2-6	CASSLSDTSASGANVLTF
-	TRBV20-1	TRBJ2-2	CSARVPPGTSGNTGELFF
-	TRBV5-4	TRBJ2-7	CASSRKLDSGNEQYF
many	TRBV20-1	TRBJ2-7	CSASSGVSSYEQYF
-	TRBV5-6	TRBJ2-2	CASSRGQGLRANTGELFF
-	TRBV9	TRBJ2-5	CASSVVGETQYF
few	TRBV24-1	TRBJ1-1	CATSDPNRETEAFF
-	TRBV19	TRBJ2-1	CASSGTSGTGINEQFF
-	TRBV9	TRBJ2-5	CASSLMEAQYF
-	TRBV29-1	TRBJ2-1	CSVGGGARNEQFF
-	TRBV19	TRBJ2-2	CASSTGTKTGELFF
many	TRBV5-1	TRBJ1-1	CASSLGTEAFF
-	TRBV5-6	TRBJ2-1	CASSPSGAGNEQFF
-	TRBV30	TRBJ2-2	CAWSSGSFNTGELFF
-	TRBV10-3	TRBJ2-7	CAIRGLAGAYEQYF
many	TRBV7-9	TRBJ2-6	CASSPRDRDFSGANVLTF
-	TRBV6-1	TRBJ2-3	CASSEAPGSTDTQYF
-	TRBV7-9	TRBJ1-1	CASSQLAGGYNEAFF
many	TRBV20-1	TRBJ2-1	CSANPTSESYNEQFF